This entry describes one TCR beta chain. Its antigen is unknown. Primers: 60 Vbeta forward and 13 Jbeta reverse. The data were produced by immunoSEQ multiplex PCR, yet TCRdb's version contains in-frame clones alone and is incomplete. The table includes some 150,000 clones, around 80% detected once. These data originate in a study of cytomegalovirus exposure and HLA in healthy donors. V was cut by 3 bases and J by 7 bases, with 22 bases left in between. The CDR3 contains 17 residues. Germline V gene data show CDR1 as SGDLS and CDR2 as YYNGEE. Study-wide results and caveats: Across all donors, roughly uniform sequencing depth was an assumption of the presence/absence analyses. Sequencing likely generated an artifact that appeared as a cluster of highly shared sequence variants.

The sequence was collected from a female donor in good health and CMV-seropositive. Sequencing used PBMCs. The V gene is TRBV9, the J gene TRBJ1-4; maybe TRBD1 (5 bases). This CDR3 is CASSASGDSGFGEKLFF. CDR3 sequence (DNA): TGTGCCAGCAGCGCCTCGGGGGATTCGGGCTTTGGTGAAAAACTGTTTTTT.